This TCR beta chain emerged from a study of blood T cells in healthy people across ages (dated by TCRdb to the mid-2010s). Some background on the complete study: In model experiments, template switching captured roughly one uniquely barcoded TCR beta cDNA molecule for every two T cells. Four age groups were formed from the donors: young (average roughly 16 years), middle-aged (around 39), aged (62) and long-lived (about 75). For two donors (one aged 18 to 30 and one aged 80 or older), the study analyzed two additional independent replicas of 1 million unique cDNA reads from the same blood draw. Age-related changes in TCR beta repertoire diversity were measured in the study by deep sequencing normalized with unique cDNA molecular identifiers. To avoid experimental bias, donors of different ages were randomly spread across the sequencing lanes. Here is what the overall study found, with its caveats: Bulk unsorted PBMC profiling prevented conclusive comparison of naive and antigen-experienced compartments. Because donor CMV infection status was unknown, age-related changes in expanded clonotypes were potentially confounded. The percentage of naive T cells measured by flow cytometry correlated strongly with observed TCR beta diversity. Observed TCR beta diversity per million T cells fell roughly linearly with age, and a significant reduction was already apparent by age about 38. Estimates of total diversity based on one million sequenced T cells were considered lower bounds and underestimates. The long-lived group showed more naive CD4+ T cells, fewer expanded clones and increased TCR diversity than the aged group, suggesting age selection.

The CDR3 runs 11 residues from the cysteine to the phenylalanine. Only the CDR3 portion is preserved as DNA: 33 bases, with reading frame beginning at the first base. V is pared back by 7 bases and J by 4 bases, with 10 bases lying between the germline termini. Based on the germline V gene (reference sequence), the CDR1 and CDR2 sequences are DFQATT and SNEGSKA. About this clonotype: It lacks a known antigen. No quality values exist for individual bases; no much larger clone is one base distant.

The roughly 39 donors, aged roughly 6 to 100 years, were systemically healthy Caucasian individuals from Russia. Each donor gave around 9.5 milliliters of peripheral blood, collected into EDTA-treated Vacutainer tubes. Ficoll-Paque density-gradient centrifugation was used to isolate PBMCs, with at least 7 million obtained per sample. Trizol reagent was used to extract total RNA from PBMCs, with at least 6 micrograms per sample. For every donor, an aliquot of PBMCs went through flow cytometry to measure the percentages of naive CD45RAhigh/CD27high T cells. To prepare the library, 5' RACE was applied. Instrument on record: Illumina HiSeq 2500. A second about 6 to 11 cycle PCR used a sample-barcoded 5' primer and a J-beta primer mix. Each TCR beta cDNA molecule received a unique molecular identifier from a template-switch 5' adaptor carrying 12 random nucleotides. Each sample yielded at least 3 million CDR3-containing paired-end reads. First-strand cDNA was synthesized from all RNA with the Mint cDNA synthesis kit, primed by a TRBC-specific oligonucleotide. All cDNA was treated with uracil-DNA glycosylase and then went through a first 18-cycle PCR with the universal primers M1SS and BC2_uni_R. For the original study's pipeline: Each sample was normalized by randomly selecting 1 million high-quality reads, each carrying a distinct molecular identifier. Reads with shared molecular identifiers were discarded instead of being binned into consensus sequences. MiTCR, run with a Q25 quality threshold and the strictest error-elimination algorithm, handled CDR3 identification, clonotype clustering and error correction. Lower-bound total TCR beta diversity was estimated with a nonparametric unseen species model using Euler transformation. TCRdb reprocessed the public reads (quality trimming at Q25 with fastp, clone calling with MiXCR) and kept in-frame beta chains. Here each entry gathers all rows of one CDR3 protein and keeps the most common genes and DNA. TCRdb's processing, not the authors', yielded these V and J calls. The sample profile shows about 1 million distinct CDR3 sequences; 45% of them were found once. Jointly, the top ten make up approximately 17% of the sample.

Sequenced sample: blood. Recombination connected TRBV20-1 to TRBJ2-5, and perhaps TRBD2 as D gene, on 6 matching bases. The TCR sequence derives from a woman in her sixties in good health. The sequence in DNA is TGCAGTGGGGGGGAGGCAGAGACCCAGTACTTC. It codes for CSGGEAETQYF.